A selection of T cell receptor beta chains follows, all from one sample in a study of T cell responses to AZD1222 COVID-19 vaccine. TCRdb's copy holds only in-frame clones and misses some; the assay was immunoSEQ multiplex PCR. Among roughly 67,000 clones listed, roughly 90% were seen once. This sample comprised peripheral blood, obtained on day 0 of AZD1222 vaccination. These receptors were collected from an adult in good health. The CDR3 runs from the conserved cysteine through the conserved F or W. A D gene is named only where the DNA matches it firmly.

j_gene,v_gene,d_gene,CDR3nt,CDR3aa
TRBJ2-1,TRBV6-4,TRBD1,TGTGCCAGCAGTGATTCCGGGACAGGGGTGGACAATGAGCAGTTCTTC,CASSDSGTGVDNEQFF
TRBJ2-2,TRBV19,-,TGTGCCAGTAGCATTGCGGGGACGGGGGAGCTGTTTTTT,CASSIAGTGELFF
TRBJ2-1,TRBV11-1,-,TGTGCCAGCAGCTTGGAATACTCGACCTACAATGAGCAGTTCTTC,CASSLEYSTYNEQFF
TRBJ1-6,TRBV27,TRBD1,TGTGCCAGCAGATCCGGGACAGGGTCCTATAATTCACCCCTCCACTTT,CASRSGTGSYNSPLHF
TRBJ2-1,TRBV10-3,TRBD1,TGTGCCATCAGCAGAACAGGGGCGGGTGAGCAGTTCTTC,CAISRTGAGEQFF
TRBJ2-6,TRBV15,TRBD1,TGTGCCACCAGCAGAGCGGGACAGGGTATCTCTGGGGCCAACGTCCTGACTTTC,CATSRAGQGISGANVLTF
TRBJ2-7,TRBV7-2,-,TGTGCCAGCAGCTTAATCTTCGAGTCCTACGAGCAGTACTTC,CASSLIFESYEQYF
TRBJ1-3,TRBV4-2,-,TGTGCCAGCAGCCAAGATAAACAACTTGGAAACACCATATATTTT,CASSQDKQLGNTIYF
TRBJ1-4,TRBV7-9,-,TGTGCCAGCAGCTTAGGTGGAGGGAATGAAAAACTGTTTTTT,CASSLGGGNEKLFF
TRBJ2-7,TRBV28,TRBD1,TGTGCCAGCGAAGGCCGGGACAGGGATTACGAGCAGTACTTC,CASEGRDRDYEQYF
TRBJ2-7,TRBV2,-,TGTGCCAGCAAGGGGACTTTCCTTCGGGACGAGCAGTACTTC,CASKGTFLRDEQYF
TRBJ1-2,TRBV5-1,TRBD1,TGCGCCAGCAAACCGGGACAGGGCTTTAACTATGGCTACACCTTC,CASKPGQGFNYGYTF
TRBJ2-3,TRBV12-3/TRBV12-4,-,TGTGCCAGCACCCTATTGCGTACAGATACGCAGTATTTT,CASTLLRTDTQYF
TRBJ1-6,TRBV30,TRBD1,TGTGCCTGGAGGCCGACCGGGACAGAGGTTCGTTATAATTCACCCCTCCACTTT,CAWRPTGTEVRYNSPLHF
TRBJ2-7,TRBV30,-,TGTGCCTGGAGTACGGGACTGGGAGCCTACGAGCAGTACTTC,CAWSTGLGAYEQYF
TRBJ1-5,TRBV10-1,-,TGCGCCAGCAAGGTTAAGATTAGCAATCAGCCCCAGCATTTT,CASKVKISNQPQHF
TRBJ1-6,TRBV7-9,TRBD1,TGTGCCAGCAGCTCGACAGGGGTGAACTCACCCCTCCACTTT,CASSSTGVNSPLHF
TRBJ1-2,TRBV6-1,-,TGTGCCAGCAGTGAAGCGCGACCAGAACTCTATGGCTACACCTTC,CASSEARPELYGYTF
TRBJ1-1,TRBV25-1,-,TGTGCCAGCAGTGTAGGGACATCCGAAGCTTTCTTT,CASSVGTSEAFF